What follows are 10 T cell receptor beta chains derived from one specimen sequenced in a study of blood T cells in healthy people across ages. Sample-barcoded 5' priming and a J-beta primer mix drove a second PCR of about 6 to 12 cycles. MiXCR was run by TCRdb on the 5' RACE reads, yielding one entry per CDR3 protein. The table includes over 1,300,000 distinct CDR3 sequences, almost 60% detected once. Sequenced: blood. These receptors came from a man aged 18-30 years in good health.

The chain carries TRBV20-1 and TRBJ1-2; D is ambiguous. CDR3 length equals 14 residues. V lost 3 bases and J lost 4, with 15 bases in between. The V gene's germline CDR1 is DFQATT and CDR2 SNEGSKA (reference sequence). The CDR3 reads CSASPRGDLYGYTF. In DNA, the CDR3 is TGCAGTGCTAGTCCGCGTGGAGACCTCTATGGCTACACCTTC.

This clonotype was seen just once. The V call is TRBV10-3, the J call TRBJ2-5; either TRBD1 or TRBD2 may fit D (5 bases each). V was pared by 3 bases and J by 0 bases, with 14 bases between. From germline, CDR1 is ENHRY and CDR2 SYGVKD. The CDR3 totals 16 residues. The DNA for the CDR3 is TGTGCCATCAGTGAATGGGACGTAGGATACCAAGAGACCCAGTACTTC. This gives the protein CAISEWDVGYQETQYF.

Regarding this clonotype: The junction departs from germline at one end; a sequencing error may be responsible. The chain employs TRBV4-1 and TRBJ2-7, with 16 positions matching TRBD2. This CDR3 spans 20 amino acids. Germline CDR1 MGHRA, CDR2 YSYEKL. CDR3 protein: CASSQTPGLAGGVPPYEQYF. CDR3 bases: TGCGCTAGCAGCCAAACTCCGGGACTAGCGGGGGGGGTCCCCCCCTACGAGCAGTACTTC.

This clonotype has just a few counts. J is TRBJ2-7 and V is TRBV29-1; D is uncertain. This CDR3 spans 13 amino acids. Per the germline V gene, CDR1 is SQVTM and CDR2 is ANQGSEA. Trimming shortened V by 5 bases and J by 3 bases, and 14 bases separated the two germline ends. CDR3 DNA sequence: TGCAGCGTTTCCATGGGGTTTGGCTACGAGCAGTACTTC. Translation: CSVSMGFGYEQYF.

This clonotype was recorded only once. The chain links TRBV7-9 to TRBJ2-5, with D uncertain. Trimming left V 7 bases short and J 3 bases short, with 15 bases between. Germline values: CDR1 SEHNR, CDR2 FQNEAQ (reference sequence). The CDR3 runs 14 residues. CDR3: CASTAGLIEETQYF. The CDR3 nucleotides are TGTGCCAGCACCGCCGGCCTGATTGAAGAGACCCAGTACTTC.

This chain connects TRBV12-3 or TRBV12-4 to TRBJ2-3, with TRBD1 matching 7 bases. J was trimmed by 2 bases and V by 7 bases; bases with no gene match: 6. This CDR3 spans 14 amino acids. The CDR3 is CASTLQGITDTQYF. CDR3 DNA: TGTGCCAGCACTCTACAGGGGATCACAGATACGCAGTATTTT.

This clonotype was counted a single time. The V and J genes are TRBV7-2 and TRBJ1-6; no definite D call. Germline loops: CDR1 SGHTA, CDR2 FQGNSA. The CDR3 is 17 amino acids. Between the trimmed V and J ends, which lost 3 bases and 6 bases, there was a span of 18 bases. The CDR3 nucleotides read TGTGCCAGCAGCTTTCTTTCGGCTGCGTACCCTAATTCACCCCTCCACTTT. This gives the protein CASSFLSAAYPNSPLHF.

There are a few counts of this clonotype. This sequence joins TRBV25-1 and TRBJ2-1, with D uncertain. Germline CDR1 reads MGHDK; CDR2 reads SYGVNS. There are 14 residues in the CDR3. V shed 3 bases and J shed 7 bases, with 13 bases lying between them. The CDR3 nucleotides are TGTGCCAGCAGTGATTCTTTAACGGTGAATGAGCAGTTCTTC. It translates to CASSDSLTVNEQFF.

The chain couples TRBV6-2 or TRBV6-3 to TRBJ1-5; D is undetermined. The CDR3 has 14 amino acids. V lost 7 bases and J lost 4, with 14 bases in between. Germline values: CDR1 MNHEY, CDR2 SVGEGT. The CDR3 DNA reads as TGTGCCAGCACCCGGGGTATTCCAAATCAGCCCCAGCATTTT. Amino acids: CASTRGIPNQPQHF.

This sequence joins TRBV7-9 and TRBJ1-2; TRBD1 matches at 12 bases. The V and J ends lost 4 bases and 4 bases, in that order; junction bases with no gene match: 4. The germline gives CDR1 SEHNR, CDR2 FQNEAQ (reference sequence). This CDR3 has 15 residues. The CDR3 loop reads CASSSRDRGLYGYTF. In DNA, the CDR3 is TGTGCCAGCAGCTCTAGGGACAGGGGGCTCTATGGCTACACCTTC.